This TCR beta chain was profiled in a study of cytotoxic CD8 clonotypes in ibrutinib-treated CLL. Whole-study context: Collecting the response samples happened after a median approximately twelve months of treatment, with a range of 6 to 36. Overall study results and limits: Higher circulating CD8+ T-cell counts strongly accompanied higher baseline clonality, above age-matched healthy donors.

The CDR3 sequence is 14 residues long. The germline V gene has CDR1 SGHTA and CDR2 FQGNSA. V dropped 5 bases and J dropped 0 bases, with 9 bases sitting between them. Remarks on this clone: Its antigen is not known.

Profiling relied on immunoSEQ multiplex PCR, and the TCRdb table lists in-frame clones only, not all of them. The sample contains some 140,000 clones, approximately 90% of which appear only once. The rearrangement joins TRBV7-2 to TRBJ2-3; D might be TRBD2 (5 bases). The specimen was PBMCs, collected after 12 months of ibrutinib treatment. This clonotype was obtained from a human donor with chronic lymphocytic leukemia. The CDR3: CASSPWTSTDTQYF. CDR3 DNA sequence: TGTGCCAGCAGCCCTTGGACTAGCACAGATACGCAGTATTTT.